These 4 T cell receptor beta chains came from one sample sequenced in a study of identifying expanded T cells in peripheral blood. Sequencing used immunoSEQ multiplex PCR; TCRdb keeps in-frame clones, though not all of them. Among about 85,000 clones listed, 85% to 90% were seen once. Material: blood. These receptors originate from a person between 18 and 69 years old in good health.

J is TRBJ1-2 and V is TRBV10-2; a weak D match, TRBD1 (5 bases). The CDR3 is 14 residues long. Trimming stripped 2 bases from V and 0 bases from J, with 7 bases between. Germline CDR1 reads WSHSY; CDR2 reads SAAADI. The chain's CDR3 is CASSETTANYGYTF. The CDR3 coding sequence is TGCGCCAGCAGTGAGACGACAGCTAACTATGGCTACACCTTC.

This chain links TRBV4-3 with TRBJ1-2, with D hard to call. The CDR3 has 14 amino acids. V was shortened by 0 bases and J by 2 bases, with 7 bases between the two germline ends. The germline gives CDR1 LGHNA, CDR2 YSLEER. CDR3 DNA: TGCGCCAGCAGCCAAGATTGGCAAAACTATGGCTACACCTTC. Translation gives CASSQDWQNYGYTF.

This clone showed up just once. The chain recombines TRBV7-9 with TRBJ2-5; 8 bases agree with TRBD1. The CDR3 contains 18 residues. V lost 5 bases to trimming and J lost 4 bases; unmatched junction nucleotides: 18. Per the germline V gene, CDR1 is SEHNR and CDR2 is FQNEAQ (reference sequence). CDR3: CASSPHLYRGSVPETQYF. CDR3 coding DNA: TGTGCCAGCAGCCCACACCTCTACAGGGGGTCGGTCCCAGAGACCCAGTACTTC.

The rearrangement links TRBV6-6 to TRBJ1-3; D is unclear. The CDR3 is 16 residues long. CDR1 MNHNY and CDR2 SVGAGI come from the germline V gene (reference sequence). V was pared by 2 bases and J by 4 bases, with 15 bases between. The CDR3, as DNA: TGTGCCAGCAGTTACCCCGAGGAAGTCGGAGGAAACACCATATATTTT. Its protein is CASSYPEEVGGNTIYF.